One and the same sample provided the 28 T cell receptor beta chains below, sequenced in a study of CD8 T cells in Susac syndrome. With random hexamers, reverse transcription was performed on about 0.45 to 1 ug of RNA. TCRdb re-analysed the immunoSEQ multiplex PCR reads in MiXCR, keeping a single row per CDR3 protein. The repertoire includes around 59,000 distinct CDR3 sequences, more than 80% of them detected once, and roughly 0.19% sits in the top ten. The sequenced sample consisted of CD8+ T cells from PBMCs. These receptors were collected from a human donor in good health.

This chain joins TRBV4-1 and TRBJ2-4; 9 nucleotides agree with TRBD2. Per the germline V gene, CDR1 is MGHRA and CDR2 is YSYEKL. This CDR3 region has 18 residues. V shed 1 base and J 1 base; nucleotides not matched to a gene: 8. The CDR3 nucleotides read TGCGCCAGCAGCCAAGGTTTGGCGGGGGGGAAGGCCAAAAACATTCAGTACTTC. Protein: CASSQGLAGGKAKNIQYF.

V and J are TRBV28 and TRBJ2-7; either TRBD1 or TRBD2 may fit D (8 bases each). Trimming removed 7 bases at V and 6 bases at J, with 19 bases between. The CDR3 totals 14 residues. In germline, CDR1 is MDHEN, CDR2 SYDVKM. The CDR3 DNA follows: TGTGCCAGCACCTATACAGGGGGGACTAGCGAGCAGTACTTC. Amino acid sequence: CASTYTGGTSEQYF.

The chain joins TRBV12-3 or TRBV12-4 to TRBJ2-2; 9 bases agree with TRBD1. J was trimmed by 5 bases and V by 7 bases; bases with no gene match: 5. The length of the CDR3 is 14 residues. The CDR3 spells CASIGQGRTGELFF. CDR3 DNA sequence: TGTGCCAGCATAGGACAGGGGAGGACCGGGGAGCTGTTTTTT.

V and J are TRBV29-1 and TRBJ1-2, with D hard to call. Per the germline V gene, CDR1 is SQVTM and CDR2 is ANQGSEA. V lost 0 bases and J lost 5, with 19 bases in between. The length of the CDR3 is 16 residues. Written as DNA, the CDR3 is TGCAGCGTTGAAGATCTGGTCACCCCTTGGGGTTATGGCTACACCTTC. Its protein product is CSVEDLVTPWGYGYTF.

The V call is TRBV2, the J call TRBJ2-1, with D unresolved. V was clipped by 8 bases and J by 1 base, with 9 bases between them. The germline gives CDR1 SNHLY, CDR2 FYNNEI. The CDR3 length is 13 residues. CDR3 residues: CASLRPSYNEQFF. The CDR3 bases are TGTGCCAGCCTTAGACCTTCCTACAATGAGCAGTTCTTC.

The gene calls are TRBV6-5 and TRBJ2-2, with D tentatively TRBD2 (7 bases). This CDR3 has 16 amino acids. Trimming removed 0 bases from V and 7 bases from J, with 15 bases in between. Germline CDR1 is MNHEY and CDR2 is SVGAGI. Here the CDR3 DNA reads TGTGCCAGCAGTTACTCGAGGGGGGGCCTGGGCGGGGAGCTGTTTTTT. This gives the protein CASSYSRGGLGGELFF.

The rearrangement links TRBV5-6 to TRBJ2-3; tentatively, D is TRBD1 (5 bases). The CDR3 is made up of 15 amino acids. The V end was cut by 4 bases, the J end by 5 bases, with 17 bases between. Germline CDR1 SGHDT, CDR2 YYEEEE. CDR3 in amino acids: CASSEPDTTRDTQYF. The CDR3 DNA is TGTGCCAGCAGCGAACCGGACACAACGAGAGATACGCAGTATTTT.

V usage is TRBV27 and J usage is TRBJ2-7; tentatively, D is TRBD1 (6 bases). The V and J ends lost 0 bases and 2 bases respectively, with 11 bases between them. This CDR3 comprises 15 residues. Germline V lookup: CDR1 MNHEY, CDR2 SMNVEV (reference sequence). CDR3 coding DNA: TGTGCCAGCAGTTTATCTCCGGACAGCCCCTACGAGCAGTACTTC. Translating it yields CASSLSPDSPYEQYF.

J is TRBJ2-3 and V is TRBV2; perhaps TRBD2 as D (5 bases). The CDR3 length is 12 residues. Germline assignment: CDR1 SNHLY and CDR2 FYNNEI. Trimming left V 7 bases short and J 4 bases short, with 9 bases between. DNA of the CDR3: TGTGCCAGCACTCGGCGGGCAGATACGCAGTATTTT. Amino acids: CASTRRADTQYF.

V usage is TRBV13 and J usage is TRBJ2-2; no reliable D call. CDR3 length: 13 residues. CDR1 is PRHDT, CDR2 FYEKMQ, per germline (reference sequence). V was trimmed by 4 bases and J by 4 bases, leaving 7 bases between them. CDR3 DNA: TGTGCCAGCAGCTACACGACCACCGGGGAGCTGTTTTTT. The encoded protein is CASSYTTTGELFF.

This chain joins TRBV5-6 and TRBJ2-3; no reliable D call. Germline V lookup: CDR1 SGHDT, CDR2 YYEEEE. The V and J ends lost 2 bases and 0 bases respectively, with 10 bases between them. The CDR3 sequence is 15 residues long. CDR3 DNA sequence: TGTGCCAGCAGCTTTACACCTATTAGCACAGATACGCAGTATTTT. It encodes CASSFTPISTDTQYF. Supplemented by reference TRBV5-6 and TRBJ2-3, the full variable domain reads DAGVTQSPTHLIKTRGQQVTLRCSPKSGHDTVSWYQQALGQGPQFIFQYYEEEERQRGNFPDRFSGHQFPNYSSELNVNALLLGDSALYLCASSFTPISTDTQYFGPGTRLTVL.

The V gene is TRBV20-1, the J gene TRBJ1-2, with 7 bases identical to TRBD1. The CDR3 is made up of 15 amino acids. The V gene end was trimmed by 1 base and the J gene end by 0 bases; junction bases not matched to a gene: 5. Germline CDR1 DFQATT, CDR2 SNEGSKA (reference sequence). The CDR3 DNA sequence: TGCAGTGCTAGAGGTGGGGACAGTCCTAACTATGGCTACACCTTC. Translated, it gives CSARGGDSPNYGYTF.

This clonotype was observed once. This chain links TRBV7-2 with TRBJ1-1; perhaps TRBD1 as D (5 bases). The CDR3 spans 14 residues. Germline CDR1 is SGHTA and CDR2 is FQGNSA. The V end lost 2 bases, the J end lost 7 bases, and 14 bases lay between the germline ends. The CDR3 spells CASSLWGGSGEAFF. The CDR3 nucleotides read TGTGCCAGCAGCTTATGGGGGGGGAGTGGTGAAGCTTTCTTT.

This chain uses TRBV7-2 with TRBJ1-3; no reliable D call. V was clipped by 7 bases and J by 0 bases, with 13 bases between them. There are 15 residues in the CDR3. Germline values: CDR1 SGHTA, CDR2 FQGNSA. The CDR3 DNA sequence: TGTGCCAGCACCCTCTGGTGGGGCTCTGGAAACACCATATATTTT. Amino acid sequence: CASTLWWGSGNTIYF.

The rearrangement links TRBV13 to TRBJ1-2, with D maybe TRBD1 (6 bases). The CDR3 is 14 residues long. CDR1 and CDR2 from the germline V gene are PRHDT and FYEKMQ (reference sequence). V lost 4 bases and J 0 bases, leaving 9 bases between the germline ends. The CDR3 bases are TGTGCCAGCAGCTCGGACAGCGCTAACTATGGCTACACCTTC. Protein product: CASSSDSANYGYTF.

The V call is TRBV5-1, the J call TRBJ2-7; 7 bases align to TRBD2. Losses at the gene ends were 4 bases for V and 0 bases for J; bases not matched to a gene: 7. CDR1 and CDR2 from the germline V gene are SGHRS and YFSETQ. This CDR3 is 15 amino acids long. The chain's CDR3 is CASSTRAGSSYEQYF. DNA of the CDR3: TGCGCCAGCAGCACTCGAGCGGGAAGCTCCTACGAGCAGTACTTC. Full variable domain (outside the CDR3, taken from reference TRBV5-1 and TRBJ2-7): KAGVTQTPRYLIKTRGQQVTLSCSPISGHRSVSWYQQTPGQGLQFLFEYFSETQRNKGNFPGRFSGRQFSNSRSEMNVSTLELGDSALYLCASSTRAGSSYEQYFGPGTRLTVT.

This chain links TRBV9 with TRBJ2-1; 7 bases are shared with TRBD2. The V gene end was trimmed by 4 bases and the J gene end by 9 bases; junction bases not matched to a gene: 13. The germline CDR1 and CDR2 sequences are SGDLS and YYNGEE. CDR3 length equals 15 residues. The CDR3 here is CASSPGLVISGEQFF. CDR3 nucleotide sequence: TGTGCCAGCAGCCCCGGACTAGTCATAAGCGGTGAGCAGTTCTTC. Looking up the rest from reference TRBV9 and TRBJ2-1 gives the full variable domain: DSGVTQTPKHLITATGQRVTLRCSPRSGDLSVYWYQQSLDQGLQFLIQYYNGEERAKGNILERFSAQQFPDLHSELNLSSLELGDSALYFCASSPGLVISGEQFFGPGTRLTVL.

The V call is TRBV28, the J call TRBJ2-1, with TRBD2 identical over 11 bases. The CDR3 contains 16 residues. Germline values: CDR1 MDHEN, CDR2 SYDVKM. The V gene end was trimmed by 5 bases and the J gene end by 3 bases; junction bases not matched to a gene: 6. CDR3 bases: TGTGCCAGCAGTAAGACTAGCGGGGACCTCTACAATGAGCAGTTCTTC. Protein sequence: CASSKTSGDLYNEQFF.

The chain carries TRBV6-5 and TRBJ2-2; a weak D match, TRBD2 (5 bases). CDR1 and CDR2 (germline): MNHEY, SVGAGI. This CDR3 region has 14 residues. Trimming removed 8 bases from V and 7 bases from J, with 17 bases in between. The CDR3, as DNA: TGTGCCAGCTGCGAGAGGGCCGTCGGCGGGGAGCTGTTTTTT. Translation: CASCERAVGGELFF.

This chain connects TRBV5-1 to TRBJ2-7, with TRBD1 matching 7 bases. Germline V gives CDR1 SGHRS, CDR2 YFSETQ. The ends lost 2 bases at V and 2 bases at J; junction bases unmatched: 7. CDR3 length: 15 residues. The CDR3 region is CASSFRTGEAYEQYF. CDR3 in DNA: TGCGCCAGCAGCTTCCGGACAGGCGAGGCCTACGAGCAGTACTTC.

This clonotype was found a few times. This sequence joins TRBV3-1 and TRBJ2-5; 10 nucleotides align to TRBD1. CDR1 LGHDT and CDR2 YNNKEL come from the germline V gene (reference sequence). V trimming: 3 bases; J trimming: 2 bases; junction bases outside the gene matches: 0. The CDR3 sequence is 14 residues long. The CDR3 DNA reads TGTGCCAGCAGCCAGGGACAGGGGCAAGAGACCCAGTACTTC. It translates to CASSQGQGQETQYF.

This rearrangement joins TRBV7-9 to TRBJ1-3; no clear D. V lost 5 bases, J lost 0 bases, and 11 bases lay in between. Per the germline V gene, CDR1 is SEHNR and CDR2 is FQNEAQ (reference sequence). The CDR3 is 15 residues long. The CDR3 reads CASSPATASGNTIYF. DNA of the CDR3: TGTGCCAGCAGCCCAGCGACGGCCTCTGGAAACACCATATATTTT.

The V call is TRBV3-1, the J call TRBJ2-7, with TRBD1 identical over 8 bases. The CDR3 is made up of 17 amino acids. J was trimmed by 5 bases and V by 0 bases; bases with no gene match: 12. The germline V gene has CDR1 LGHDT and CDR2 YNNKEL (reference sequence). CDR3: CASSQEGSRTGFHEQYF. The CDR3 region has the DNA TGTGCCAGCAGCCAAGAGGGGAGCAGGACAGGGTTCCACGAGCAGTACTTC.

The genes are TRBV3-1 and TRBJ2-1; 11 nucleotides line up with TRBD2. CDR3 length: 18 amino acids. Germline V gene lookup returns CDR1 LGHDT and CDR2 YNNKEL (reference sequence). The ends lost 0 bases at V and 2 bases at J; junction bases unmatched: 6. The CDR3 here is CASSQDREGLAAYNEQFF. In DNA, the CDR3 is TGTGCCAGCAGCCAAGATCGCGAGGGACTAGCGGCCTACAATGAGCAGTTCTTC.

This clonotype was seen only once. This chain connects TRBV9 to TRBJ1-2; no clear D. Trimming cost V 3 bases and J 7 bases, with 13 bases left between them. The CDR3 is 13 amino acids. From germline, CDR1 is SGDLS and CDR2 YYNGEE. The CDR3 loop is CASSASAPLGYTF. CDR3 nucleotide sequence: TGTGCCAGCAGCGCCTCAGCCCCGCTTGGCTACACCTTC. Full variable domain (outside the CDR3, taken from reference TRBV9 and TRBJ1-2): DSGVTQTPKHLITATGQRVTLRCSPRSGDLSVYWYQQSLDQGLQFLIQYYNGEERAKGNILERFSAQQFPDLHSELNLSSLELGDSALYFCASSASAPLGYTFGSGTRLTVV.

This chain links TRBV10-3 with TRBJ2-7; the match to TRBD2 covers 11 bases. Germline trimming cut 4 bases from V and 5 bases from J; bases unmatched to any gene: 4. The CDR3 spans 14 residues. The germline gives CDR1 ENHRY, CDR2 SYGVKD. The CDR3 loop reads CAISVAGGPNEQYF. CDR3 coding DNA: TGTGCCATCAGTGTAGCGGGGGGGCCCAACGAGCAGTACTTC.

The chain is built from TRBV15 and TRBJ2-7, with D perhaps given as TRBD1 or TRBD2 (5 bases each). Per germline, CDR1 LNHNV and CDR2 YYDKDF (reference sequence). The CDR3 has 16 amino acids. V dropped 1 base and J dropped 5 bases, with 18 bases sitting between them. CDR3 nucleotides: TGTGCCACCAGCAGAGGGGCGGGCAGGGATGCGGACGAGCAGTACTTC. This translates into CATSRGAGRDADEQYF.

The DNA of the CDR3 is TGTGCCAGCAGTTTTGCGGGACAGGGGTACGAGCAGTACTTC. Its translation: CASSFAGQGYEQYF. The rearrangement links TRBV27 to TRBJ2-7, with 10 bases lining up with TRBD1. Germline CDR1 is MNHEY and CDR2 is SMNVEV (reference sequence). The CDR3 spans 14 residues. V was clipped by 3 bases and J by 4 bases; unmatched bases: 3.